This TCR beta chain originates from a study of CD8 T cells in Susac syndrome. V dropped 4 bases and J dropped 0 bases, with 9 bases sitting between them. Germline V gene lookup returns CDR1 SQVTM and CDR2 ANQGSEA. CDR3 length: 13 amino acids. After extraction with the RNeasy kit, about 0.45 to 1 ug of the RNA was reverse transcribed using random hexamers. TCR beta CDR3 was amplified by immunoSEQ multiplex PCR. This amplification extended across 54 Vbeta and 13 Jbeta segments. TCRdb ran MiXCR on the immunoSEQ multiplex PCR reads and lists one entry per CDR3 protein. Of about 210,000 distinct CDR3 sequences in the sample, approximately 95% were seen once. The authors sequenced TCR beta from blood CD8+ and CD4+ T cells.

The clonotype comes from a human donor with multiple sclerosis. V and J are TRBV29-1 and TRBJ1-1; D may be TRBD1 (5 bases). Specimen: CD4+ T cells from PBMCs. This chain's CDR3 is CSVAVTVNTEAFF. The CDR3 DNA reads as TGCAGCGTTGCGGTGACAGTGAACACTGAAGCTTTCTTT.